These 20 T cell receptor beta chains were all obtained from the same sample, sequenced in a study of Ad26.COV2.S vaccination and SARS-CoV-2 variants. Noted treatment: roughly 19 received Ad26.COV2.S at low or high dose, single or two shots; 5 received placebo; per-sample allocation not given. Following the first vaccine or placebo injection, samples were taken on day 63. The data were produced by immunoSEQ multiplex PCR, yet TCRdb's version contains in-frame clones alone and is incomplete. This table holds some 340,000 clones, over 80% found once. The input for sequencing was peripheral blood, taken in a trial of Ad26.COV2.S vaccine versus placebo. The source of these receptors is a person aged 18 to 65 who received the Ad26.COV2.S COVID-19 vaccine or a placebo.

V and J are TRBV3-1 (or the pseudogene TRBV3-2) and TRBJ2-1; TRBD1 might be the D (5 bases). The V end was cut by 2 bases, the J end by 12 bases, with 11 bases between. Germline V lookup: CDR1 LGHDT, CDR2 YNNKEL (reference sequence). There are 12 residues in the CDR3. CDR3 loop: CASSQKGIRQFF. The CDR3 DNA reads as TGTGCCAGCAGCCAAAAGGGGATACGGCAGTTCTTC.

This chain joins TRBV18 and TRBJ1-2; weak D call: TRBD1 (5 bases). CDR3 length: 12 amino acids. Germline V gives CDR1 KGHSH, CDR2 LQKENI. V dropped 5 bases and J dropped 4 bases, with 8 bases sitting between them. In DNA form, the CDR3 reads TGTGCCAGCTCAGGGACCGTCTATGGCTACACCTTC. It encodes CASSGTVYGYTF.

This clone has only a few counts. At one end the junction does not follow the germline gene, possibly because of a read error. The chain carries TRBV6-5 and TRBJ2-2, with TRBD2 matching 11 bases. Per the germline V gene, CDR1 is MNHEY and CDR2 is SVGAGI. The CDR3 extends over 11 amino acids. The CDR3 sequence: CGTSGVGELFF. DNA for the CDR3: TGCGGGACTAGCGGTGTCGGGGAGCTGTTTTTT.

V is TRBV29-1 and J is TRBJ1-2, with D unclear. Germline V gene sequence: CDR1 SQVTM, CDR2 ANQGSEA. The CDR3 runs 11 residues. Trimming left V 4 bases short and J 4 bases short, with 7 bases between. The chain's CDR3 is CSVAGIYGYTF. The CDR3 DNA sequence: TGCAGCGTTGCGGGGATCTATGGCTACACCTTC.

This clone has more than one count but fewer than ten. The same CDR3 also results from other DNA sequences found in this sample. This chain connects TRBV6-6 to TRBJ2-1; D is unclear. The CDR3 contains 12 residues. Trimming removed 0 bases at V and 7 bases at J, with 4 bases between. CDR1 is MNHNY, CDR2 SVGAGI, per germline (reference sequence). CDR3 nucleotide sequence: TGTGCCAGCAGTTACTCCTTGAATGAGCAGTTCTTC. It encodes CASSYSLNEQFF.

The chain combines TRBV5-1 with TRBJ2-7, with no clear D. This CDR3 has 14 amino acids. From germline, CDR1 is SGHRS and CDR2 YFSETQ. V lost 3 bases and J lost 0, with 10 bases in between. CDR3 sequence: CASSSLPSSYEQYF. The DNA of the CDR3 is TGCGCCAGCAGCTCCCTCCCGAGCTCCTACGAGCAGTACTTC.

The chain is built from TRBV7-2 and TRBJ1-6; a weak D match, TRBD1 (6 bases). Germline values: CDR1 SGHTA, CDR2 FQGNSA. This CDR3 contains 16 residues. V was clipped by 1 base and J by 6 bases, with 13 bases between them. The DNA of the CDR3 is TGTGCCAGCAGCTTAGATGGAGGGGGTTCTAATTCACCCCTCCACTTT. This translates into CASSLDGGGSNSPLHF.

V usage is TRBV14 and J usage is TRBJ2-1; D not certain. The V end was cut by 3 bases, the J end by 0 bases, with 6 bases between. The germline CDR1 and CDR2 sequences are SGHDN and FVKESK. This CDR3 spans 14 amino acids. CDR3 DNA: TGTGCCAGCAGCCAGGCTATCTCCTACAATGAGCAGTTCTTC. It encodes CASSQAISYNEQFF.

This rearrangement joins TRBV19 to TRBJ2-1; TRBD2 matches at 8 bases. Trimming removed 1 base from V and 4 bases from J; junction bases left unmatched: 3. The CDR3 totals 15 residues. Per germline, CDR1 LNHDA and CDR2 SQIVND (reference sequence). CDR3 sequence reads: CASSIGGGFYNEQFF. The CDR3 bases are TGTGCCAGTAGTATAGGCGGGGGGTTTTACAATGAGCAGTTCTTC.

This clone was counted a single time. The DNA for the CDR3 is TGTGCCAGCAGCTTGGTAGGGACAGGGCCCGGAAACACCATATATTTT. Amino acid sequence: CASSLVGTGPGNTIYF. The gene calls are TRBV5-5 and TRBJ1-3, with 9 bases matching TRBD1. With 0 bases clipped from V and 4 bases from J, the junction kept 5 bases outside the gene matches. Germline V lookup: CDR1 SGHKS, CDR2 YYEKEE (reference sequence). This CDR3 comprises 16 residues. The complete variable domain, with remaining parts taken from reference TRBV5-5 and TRBJ1-3, reads DAGVTQSPTHLIKTRGQQVTLRCSPISGHKSVSWYQQVLGQGPQFIFQYYEKEERGRGNFPDRFSARQFPNYSSELNVNALLLGDSALYLCASSLVGTGPGNTIYFGEGSWLTVV.

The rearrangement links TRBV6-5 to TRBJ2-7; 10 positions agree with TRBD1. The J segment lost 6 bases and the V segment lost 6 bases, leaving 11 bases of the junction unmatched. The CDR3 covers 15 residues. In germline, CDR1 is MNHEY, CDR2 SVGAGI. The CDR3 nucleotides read TGTGCCAGCAGGGCCGGGACAGGGGATCTCGGCGAGCAGTACTTC. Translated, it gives CASRAGTGDLGEQYF.

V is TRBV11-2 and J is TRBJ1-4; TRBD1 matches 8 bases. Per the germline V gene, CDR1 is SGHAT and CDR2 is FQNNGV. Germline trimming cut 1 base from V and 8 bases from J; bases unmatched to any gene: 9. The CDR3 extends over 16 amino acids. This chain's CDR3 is CASSLGLVRGLEKLFF. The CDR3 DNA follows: TGTGCCAGCAGCTTAGGACTAGTCAGGGGGCTGGAAAAACTGTTTTTT. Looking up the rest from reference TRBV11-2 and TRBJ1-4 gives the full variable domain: EAGVAQSPRYKIIEKRQSVAFWCNPISGHATLYWYQQILGQGPKLLIQFQNNGVVDDSQLPKDRFSAERLKGVDSTLKIQPAKLEDSAVYLCASSLGLVRGLEKLFFGSGTQLSVL.

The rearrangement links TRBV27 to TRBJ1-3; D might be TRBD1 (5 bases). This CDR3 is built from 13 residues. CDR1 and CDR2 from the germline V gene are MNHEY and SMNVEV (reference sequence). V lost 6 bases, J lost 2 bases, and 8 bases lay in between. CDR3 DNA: TGTGCCAGCAGCCAGGGTACTGGAAACACCATATATTTT. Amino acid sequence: CASSQGTGNTIYF.

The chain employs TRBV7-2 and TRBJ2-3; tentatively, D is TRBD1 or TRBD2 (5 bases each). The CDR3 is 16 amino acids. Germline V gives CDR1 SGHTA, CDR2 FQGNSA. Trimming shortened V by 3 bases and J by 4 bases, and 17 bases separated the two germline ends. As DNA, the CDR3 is TGTGCCAGCAGCTTTTCGATGGGGGTCCCCCCAGATACGCAGTATTTT. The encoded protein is CASSFSMGVPPDTQYF.

CDR3 bases: TGTGCCATCAAGGAGAGCCCTTCCTCTGGAAACACCATATATTTT. It codes for CAIKESPSSGNTIYF. The chain employs TRBV10-3 and TRBJ1-3, with unresolved D. The germline gives CDR1 ENHRY, CDR2 SYGVKD. The V and J ends lost 7 bases and 0 bases respectively, with 13 bases between them. The CDR3 is 15 residues long.

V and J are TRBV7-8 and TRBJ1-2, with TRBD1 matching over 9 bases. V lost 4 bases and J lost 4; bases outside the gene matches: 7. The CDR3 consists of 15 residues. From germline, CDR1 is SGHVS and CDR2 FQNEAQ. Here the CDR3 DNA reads TGTGCCAGCAGCTCACAGGGGGCGGGTGTCTATGGCTACACCTTC. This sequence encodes CASSSQGAGVYGYTF.

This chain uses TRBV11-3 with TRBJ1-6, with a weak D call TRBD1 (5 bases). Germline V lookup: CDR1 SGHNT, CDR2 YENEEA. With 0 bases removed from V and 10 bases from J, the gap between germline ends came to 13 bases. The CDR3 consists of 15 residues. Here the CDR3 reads CASSLDRQGASPLHF. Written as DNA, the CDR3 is TGTGCCAGCAGCTTAGATCGGCAGGGTGCCTCACCCCTCCACTTT.

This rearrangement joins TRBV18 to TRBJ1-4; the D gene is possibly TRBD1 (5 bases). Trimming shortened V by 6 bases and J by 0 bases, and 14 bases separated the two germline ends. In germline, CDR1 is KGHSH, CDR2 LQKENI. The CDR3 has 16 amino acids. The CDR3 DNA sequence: TGTGCCAGCTCCGGGGGACTAGGGGCAACTAATGAAAAACTGTTTTTT. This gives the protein CASSGGLGATNEKLFF.

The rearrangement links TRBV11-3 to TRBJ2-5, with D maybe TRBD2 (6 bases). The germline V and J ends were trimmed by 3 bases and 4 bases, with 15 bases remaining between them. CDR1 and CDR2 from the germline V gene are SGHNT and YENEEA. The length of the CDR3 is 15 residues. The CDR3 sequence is CASSLTSLGGETQYF. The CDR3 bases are TGTGCCAGCAGCTTGACGTCGTTGGGAGGAGAGACCCAGTACTTC. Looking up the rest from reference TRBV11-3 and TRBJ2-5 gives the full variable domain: EAGVVQSPRYKIIEKKQPVAFWCNPISGHNTLYWYLQNLGQGPELLIRYENEEAVDDSQLPKDRFSAERLKGVDSTLKIQPAELGDSAVYLCASSLTSLGGETQYFGPGTRLLVL.

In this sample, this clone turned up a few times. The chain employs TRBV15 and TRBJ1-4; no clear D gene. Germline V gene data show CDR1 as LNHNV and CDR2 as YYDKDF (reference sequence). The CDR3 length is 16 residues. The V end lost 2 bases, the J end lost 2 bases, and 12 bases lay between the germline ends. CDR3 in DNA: TGTGCCACCAGCAGATGGGGTCGGTCTACTAATGAAAAACTGTTTTTT. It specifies CATSRWGRSTNEKLFF.